The clone carrying this T cell receptor beta chain was observed a few times. Its antigen is not identified. V was cut by 5 bases and J by 0 bases, with 11 bases left in between. The CDR3 contains 14 residues. This sample is part of a study of T cell repertoires in cytomegalovirus infection. Overall study: Public TCR beta signatures indicated both CMV infection and matching HLA type. Study-wide results and caveats: Predominance within the ex vivo response was attributable to HLA-C-restricted CMV-specific TCR beta clonotypes. Accumulated public TCR beta family frequency recognized individuals carrying CMV together with the relevant HLA.

TCRdb redid the calling of the reads with MiXCR, one entry per CDR3 protein. The sample consists of approximately 500,000 distinct CDR3 sequences, around 10% of them appearing once. This receptor was obtained from a human donor in good health (CMV status not recorded). Some clones in this sample may be carry-over from other donors' samples. J is TRBJ2-7 and V is TRBV12-3 or TRBV12-4; D uncertain. Specimen: PBMCs. The CDR3 sequence: CASSQGHGSYEQYF. The CDR3 bases are TGTGCCAGCAGTCAAGGGCACGGCTCCTACGAGCAGTACTTC.